A single sample gave rise to the 5 T cell receptor beta chains below, sequenced in a study of long-term antiretroviral therapy in people with HIV. The assay, immunoSEQ v3.0, was run at survey level. This table comes from immunoSEQ multiplex PCR, and its TCRdb copy is limited to in-frame clones, with some not included. The data hold 32,000 or so clones, with about three quarters observed a single time. The material was unsorted PBMCs, obtained 2 years after starting antiretroviral therapy. The receptor set was obtained from a woman aged 45-60 years with HIV.

This chain links TRBV7-6 with TRBJ2-3; D gene unclear. The CDR3 is 14 residues long. V gave up 7 bases and J gave up 2 bases, with 13 bases separating them. CDR1 is SGHVS and CDR2 is FNYEAQ in the germline V gene. Written as DNA, the CDR3 is TGTGCCAGCACCGAAGGTGTTACCACAGATACGCAGTATTTT. Translating gives CASTEGVTTDTQYF.

V and J are TRBV10-3 and TRBJ2-7; 7 bases fit TRBD2. With V trimmed by 8 bases and J by 4 bases, 11 bases remained unmatched. The CDR3 contains 14 residues. Germline V lookup: CDR1 ENHRY, CDR2 SYGVKD. CDR3 residues: CAILRGFPMYEQYF. The CDR3 nucleotides read TGTGCCATCTTGCGGGGGTTCCCAATGTACGAGCAGTACTTC.

This chain connects TRBV6-1 to TRBJ1-3; no clear D gene. CDR1 is MNHNS, CDR2 SASEGT, per germline. This CDR3 contains 15 residues. V was clipped by 3 bases and J by 0 bases, with 9 bases between them. The CDR3 DNA is TGTGCCAGCAGTGATTCCCGGAGCTCTGGAAACACCATATATTTT. It is translated as CASSDSRSSGNTIYF.

The chain recombines TRBV11-2 with TRBJ2-1; 12 nucleotides align to TRBD2. The V segment lost 5 bases and the J segment 3 bases; nucleotides outside the gene matches: 2. Germline CDR1 and CDR2: SGHAT and FQNNGV. The CDR3 covers 15 residues. The CDR3 is CASSQTSGGYNEQFF. The CDR3 nucleotides read TGTGCCAGCAGCCAGACTAGCGGGGGCTACAATGAGCAGTTCTTC.

This clone has only a few counts. The chain carries TRBV11-2 and TRBJ1-5; 11 bases agree with TRBD1. Germline V gene lookup returns CDR1 SGHAT and CDR2 FQNNGV. The CDR3 sequence is 15 residues long. The V segment lost 5 bases and the J segment 1 base; nucleotides outside the gene matches: 1. For the CDR3, the DNA is TGTGCCAGCAGCGGGACAGGGGGAAGCAATCAGCCCCAGCATTTT. Its protein product is CASSGTGGSNQPQHF.